The sequence of this T cell receptor beta chain was determined in a study of T cell clonality in common variable immunodeficiency (dated by TCRdb to the mid-2010s). Study-wide findings and limitations: According to the authors, finding the cause of the higher clonality in CVID would require sequencing the repertoires of T cell subpopulations. Fewer deletions and N-nucleotide insertions were reportedly observed in CVID TCRbeta sequences, and highly modified clones with 13 or more V deletions were reportedly absent from CVID TCRbeta sequences. CVID subjects shared fewer TCRbeta clones with each other than healthy controls did (p < 0.0001). Correlations between repertoire features and clinical complications were limited by patient heterogeneity within the CVID cohort. TCRbeta clonality was higher in CVID subjects than in healthy controls (t-test p = 0.018), and the increase was most characteristic of about a third of subjects. Despite equal DNA input, controls averaged approximately 82,000 unique sequences per sample versus roughly 32,000 in CVID samples.

Equivalent amounts of genomic DNA from CVID and control samples were used as sequencing input. For every sample, a 60 bp segment covering the rearranged TCRbeta CDR3 region was amplified and then sequenced. The immunoSEQ assay, a bias-corrected multiplex PCR combined with high-throughput sequencing, was used to amplify TCRbeta. The authors' analysis ran thus. Each unique nucleotide sequence was treated as a clone and annotated with V, D and J genes, copy number and frequency. Sequences were labeled productive if in frame, and non-productive if out of frame or containing stop codons. As previously described, Shannon's entropy was used to calculate clonality. The predicted amino acid sequences of productive clones were used to derive the mean CDR3 Kyte-Doolittle hydropathy. Hierarchical clustering of scaled V gene usage was performed with the R hclust function using Manhattan distance and complete linkage. Clone sharing by CDR3 amino acid sequence was assessed by resampling 12 repertoires per group over 100 rounds. The repertoires were screened for about 70 published EBV-specific TCRbeta sequences and a few hundred published CMV-specific TCRbeta sequences. A couple of CVID samples yielding fewer than 10,000 sequences were excluded from analysis, leaving 42 CVID repertoires. TCRdb mirrors the immuneACCESS table, restricted to in-frame sequences. Some clones are absent from its copies; in checked studies, under half trace to an unresolved V gene, and the reason for the others is unknown. Clone size and V and J calls were adopted from that table, with D and trimming inferred from the DNA. Here the sample lists under 45,000 clones, none seen once only. The ten biggest clones cover roughly a tenth of the sample.

Both CVID patients and healthy controls were predominantly of Caucasian heritage. Heparinized peripheral whole blood samples of about 4.5 to 8 ml were collected from each donor. Genomic DNA from adults with common variable immune deficiency (CVID) and from healthy adult controls was the source for sequencing TCRbeta CDR3 repertoires. There were 22 healthy adult volunteers in the control group (around twelve female and around 10 male), ranging in age from about 23 to 70 years, with a mean age of around 31. Diluted blood was subjected to density centrifugation over Hypaque 1077 or Ficoll-Paque for isolation of peripheral blood mononuclear cells. Genomic DNA was obtained from unsorted mononuclear cells through either Qiagen column purification or a centrifugation-based method. There are a few counts of this clone. Its antigen target is currently unknown. A read error is possible here, since a much larger clone lies one base away. The read terminates 3 residues before the CDR3 end, so the remaining end is supplied by the germline J gene.

Taken from the germline V gene, the CDR1 and CDR2 loops are SGHRS and YFSETQ. Spanning cysteine to phenylalanine, the CDR3 consists of 15 amino acids. Only the CDR3 bases that were read are kept: 36 of them, in frame from base 1. The source of this sequence is a person aged 18 to 69 in good health. The sequenced sample consisted of peripheral blood mononuclear cells. The rearrangement joined TRBV5-1 to TRBJ2-5; the best D guess is TRBD2, with 6 bases matching. For the CDR3, the sequence is CASSLAAGFTDTQYF. The sequenced CDR3 bases are TGCGCCAGCAGCTTGGCTGCGGGATTCACAGATACC.